This T cell receptor (beta chain) was sequenced in a study of OX40 agonist ivuxolimab in advanced cancers. Concerning the study at large: The costimulatory receptor OX40 (CD134) was targeted by ivuxolimab, a fully human IgG2 agonistic monoclonal antibody. The paper reports the monotherapy dose-escalation portion (N of about 50 patients) of the phase I ivuxolimab trial. Intravenous ivuxolimab was administered to patients every 2 weeks at six dose levels: 0.01, 0.1, 0.3, 1.5, 3 and 10 mg/kg. Of the roughly 50 dose-escalation patients, hepatocellular carcinoma was present in approximately 20, melanoma in some 15, renal cell carcinoma in 9 and head and neck cancer in 9. Patients were allowed to have had prior anti-PD-1, anti-PD-L1 or anti-CTLA-4 therapy, and around 37% of the dose-escalation patients had previously received checkpoint inhibitors. Partial responses were achieved by three dose-escalation patients, of whom one had hepatocellular carcinoma and two had cutaneous melanoma. Peripheral TCRbeta sequencing aimed to test whether ivuxolimab altered TCR sequence diversity and caused clonal T-cell expansion. In the dose-escalation cohort, 82.7% of patients were male, and the mean age was around 60 years, with a range of roughly 23 to 85. The paper as a whole reports these results and caveats: After ivuxolimab, expanded clones were on average more numerous among CD8+ T cells than among CD4+ T cells. The antigen specificity of the peripheral T cells that underwent clonal expansion was not determined. In the 0.1-3.0 mg/kg groups, partial responders had among the lowest normalized peripheral clonal expansion, particularly in CD8+ T cells. Low levels of normalized T-cell clonal expansion were also seen in some patients who did not respond. At doses from 0.1 to 3.0 mg/kg, clonal expansion was seen in both CD4+ and CD8+ blood T cells between baseline and week 6.

CDR1 and CDR2 are read off the germline V gene as SNHLY and FYNNEI. There are 14 amino acids in the CDR3, from cysteine to phenylalanine inclusive. Only the CDR3 region is kept as DNA, spanning 42 bases read in frame from base 1. V and J are truncated by 10 bases and 0 bases respectively, leaving an intervening sequence of 13 bases. As for this clone: No antigen is known for it. Qualities for individual bases were not recorded, and no much larger clone is one base off.

For sequencing of the TCRbeta CDR3 region, genomic DNA was extracted from the sorted cells. TCRbeta CDR3 regions were sequenced using the immunoSEQ Assay. TCRdb took this table from immuneACCESS and kept in-frame rearrangements with V and J called. Such tables lack part of the clones; where checked against another copy, unresolved V genes explain under half of the gap, and the rest is unexplained. In this sample the table shows over 90,000 clones, less than 95% of which occur a single time. Roughly 0.17% of the sample comes from the top ten. Patients with a history of autoimmune disease or receiving systemic immunosuppression were excluded from the trial. In every dose cohort, peripheral blood was drawn for TCR sequencing at baseline, cycle 4 day 1, and cycle 7 day 1. The samples were taken from a phase I, first-in-human, multicenter, open-label dose-escalation trial of ivuxolimab. Adults with locally advanced or metastatic melanoma, renal cell, hepatocellular, or head and neck squamous cell carcinoma were enrolled in the trial. Before TCR sequencing, CD4+ and CD8+ T cells were separately sorted from peripheral blood.

The starting material was CD4+ or CD8+ T cells sorted from blood, obtained in a trial of the OX40 agonist ivuxolimab. The chain is encoded by TRBV2 joined to TRBJ1-5; the D gene lacks a confident call. This TCR came from an adult with an advanced solid tumor such as melanoma, head and neck, liver or kidney cancer. In nucleotides, the sequence is TGTGCCACCCGGGAGCTCTATAGCAATCAGCCCCAGCATTTT. It translates to CATRELYSNQPQHF.